This TCR beta chain originates from a study of graft-versus-host responses after intestinal transplantation. The length of the CDR3 is 15 residues. Unmatched junction bases numbered 10, after V lost 8 bases and J lost 6 bases. The germline CDR1 and CDR2 sequences are MGHRA and YSYEKL. This clone was observed a handful of times. Its antigen is not known. Using immunoSEQ multiplex PCR, the repertoire was profiled, and TCRdb retains in-frame clones only, with some absent. Here the sample spans approximately 90,000 clones, around 90% being singletons. This sequence joins TRBV4-1 and TRBJ2-1, with TRBD1 identical over 10 bases. This sample comprised unstimulated CD8+ T cells sorted from spleen or lymph node cells, obtained before transplant. The sequence was collected from a human donor who was the organ donor for an intestinal transplant. CDR3 in amino acids: CASRRGTGDLNEQFF. The CDR3, as DNA: TGCGCCAGCCGCCGAGGGACAGGGGATCTCAATGAGCAGTTCTTC.